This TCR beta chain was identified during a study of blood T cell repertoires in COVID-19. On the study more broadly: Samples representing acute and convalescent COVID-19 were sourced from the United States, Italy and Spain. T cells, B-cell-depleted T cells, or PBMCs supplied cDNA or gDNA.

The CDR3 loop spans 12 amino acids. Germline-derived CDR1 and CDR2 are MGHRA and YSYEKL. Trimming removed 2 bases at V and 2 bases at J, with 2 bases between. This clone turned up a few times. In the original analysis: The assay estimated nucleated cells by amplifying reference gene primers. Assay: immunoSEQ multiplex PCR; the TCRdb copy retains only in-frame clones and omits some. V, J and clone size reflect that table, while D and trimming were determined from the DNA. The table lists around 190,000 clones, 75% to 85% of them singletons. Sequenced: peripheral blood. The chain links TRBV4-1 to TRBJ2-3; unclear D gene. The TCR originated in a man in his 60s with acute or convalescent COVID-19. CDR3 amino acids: CASSQHTDTQYF. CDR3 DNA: TGCGCCAGCAGCCAACACACAGATACGCAGTATTTT.